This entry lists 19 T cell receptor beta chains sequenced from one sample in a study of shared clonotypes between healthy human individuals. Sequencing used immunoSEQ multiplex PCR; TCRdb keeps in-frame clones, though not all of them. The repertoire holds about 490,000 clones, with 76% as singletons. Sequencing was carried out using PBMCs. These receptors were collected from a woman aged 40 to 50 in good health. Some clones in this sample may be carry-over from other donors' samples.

CDR3 in amino acids: CASSPLTYANYEQYF. The CDR3 DNA follows: TGTGCCAGCAGTCCCCTGACATACGCAAACTACGAGCAGTACTTC. The rearrangement uses TRBV28 and TRBJ2-7; D gene uncertain. V was clipped by 5 bases and J by 3 bases, with 17 bases between them. CDR1 is MDHEN and CDR2 is SYDVKM in the germline V gene. The CDR3 spans 15 residues.

The CDR3 nucleotides read TGTGCCAGCAACGGACAGAAACTCCGTTACACAGATACGCAGTATTTT. Its translation: CASNGQKLRYTDTQYF. This sequence joins TRBV2 and TRBJ2-3; perhaps TRBD1 as D (6 bases). The CDR3 consists of 16 residues. The germline CDR1 and CDR2 sequences are SNHLY and FYNNEI. Trimming left V 7 bases short and J 2 bases short, with 19 bases between. The complete variable domain, with remaining parts taken from reference TRBV2 and TRBJ2-3, reads EPEVTQTPSHQVTQMGQEVILRCVPISNHLYFYWYRQILGQKVEFLVSFYNNEISEKSEIFDDQFSVERPDGSNFTLKIRSTKLEDSAMYFCASNGQKLRYTDTQYFGPGTRLTVL.

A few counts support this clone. CDR3 sequence: CASSYSLFYGYTF. Here the CDR3 DNA reads TGTGCCAGCAGTTACTCGCTCTTCTATGGCTACACCTTC. This rearrangement joins TRBV6-5 to TRBJ1-2, with unresolved D. V lost 0 bases and J 4 bases, leaving 6 bases between the germline ends. Germline CDR1 MNHEY, CDR2 SVGAGI. The CDR3 has 13 amino acids.

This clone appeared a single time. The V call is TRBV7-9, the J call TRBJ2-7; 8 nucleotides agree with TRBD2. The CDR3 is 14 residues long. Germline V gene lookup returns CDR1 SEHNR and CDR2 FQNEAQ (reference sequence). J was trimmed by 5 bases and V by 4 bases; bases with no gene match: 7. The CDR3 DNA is TGTGCCAGCAGCTCCCCGGGGGGGTACGACGAGCAGTACTTC. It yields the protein CASSSPGGYDEQYF.

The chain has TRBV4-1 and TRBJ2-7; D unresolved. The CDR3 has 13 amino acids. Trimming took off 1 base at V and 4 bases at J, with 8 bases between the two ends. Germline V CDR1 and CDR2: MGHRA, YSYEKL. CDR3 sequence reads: CASSQGTQYEQYF. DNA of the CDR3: TGCGCCAGCAGCCAAGGGACCCAATACGAGCAGTACTTC.

CDR3 residues: CASRPDSEPYGYTF. CDR3 DNA sequence: TGTGCCAGCAGGCCGGACTCAGAACCTTATGGCTACACCTTC. The J gene is TRBJ1-2, the V gene TRBV7-9; D unclear. Trimming cost V 6 bases and J 5 bases, with 16 bases left between them. Germline V gene data show CDR1 as SEHNR and CDR2 as FQNEAQ (reference sequence). The CDR3 is 14 amino acids.

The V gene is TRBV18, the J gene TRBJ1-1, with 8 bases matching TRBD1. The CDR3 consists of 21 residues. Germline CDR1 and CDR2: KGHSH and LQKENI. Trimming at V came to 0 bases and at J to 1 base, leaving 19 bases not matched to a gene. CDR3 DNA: TGTGCCAGCTCACCACCTCGGACAGGGCTTATAGATGCGGTGGGGAACACTGAAGCTTTCTTT. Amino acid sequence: CASSPPRTGLIDAVGNTEAFF.

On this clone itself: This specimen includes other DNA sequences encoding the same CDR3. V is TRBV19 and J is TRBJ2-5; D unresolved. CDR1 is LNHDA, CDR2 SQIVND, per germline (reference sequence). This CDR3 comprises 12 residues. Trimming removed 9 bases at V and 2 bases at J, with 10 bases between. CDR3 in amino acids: CASSATQETQYF. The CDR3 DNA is TGTGCCAGCTCGGCGACTCAAGAGACCCAGTACTTC.

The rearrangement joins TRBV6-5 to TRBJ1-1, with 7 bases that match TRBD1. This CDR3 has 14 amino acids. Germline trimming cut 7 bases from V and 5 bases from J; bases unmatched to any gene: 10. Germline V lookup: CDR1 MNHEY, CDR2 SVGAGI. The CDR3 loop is CASKRDRDRTEAFF. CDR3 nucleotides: TGTGCCAGCAAAAGAGACAGGGATCGGACTGAAGCTTTCTTT.

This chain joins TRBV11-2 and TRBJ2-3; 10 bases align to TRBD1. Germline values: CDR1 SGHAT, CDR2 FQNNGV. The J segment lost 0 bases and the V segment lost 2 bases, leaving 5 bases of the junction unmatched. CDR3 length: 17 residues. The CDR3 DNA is TGTGCCAGCAGCTTATTGGGGACAGGGGCCAGCACAGATACGCAGTATTTT. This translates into CASSLLGTGASTDTQYF.

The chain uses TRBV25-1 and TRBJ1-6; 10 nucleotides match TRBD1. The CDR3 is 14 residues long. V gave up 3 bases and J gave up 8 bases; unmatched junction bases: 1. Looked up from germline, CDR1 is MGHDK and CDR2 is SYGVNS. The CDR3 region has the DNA TGTGCCAGCAGTGAGACAGGGGGCGATTCACCCCTCCACTTT. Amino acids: CASSETGGDSPLHF.

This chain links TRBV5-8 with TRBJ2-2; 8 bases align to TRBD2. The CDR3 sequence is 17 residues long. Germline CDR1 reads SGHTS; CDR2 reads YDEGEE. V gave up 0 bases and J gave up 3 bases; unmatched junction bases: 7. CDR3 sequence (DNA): TGTGCCAGCAGCTTGGTGCGCGGGAGGACGTACACCGGGGAGCTGTTTTTT. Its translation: CASSLVRGRTYTGELFF.

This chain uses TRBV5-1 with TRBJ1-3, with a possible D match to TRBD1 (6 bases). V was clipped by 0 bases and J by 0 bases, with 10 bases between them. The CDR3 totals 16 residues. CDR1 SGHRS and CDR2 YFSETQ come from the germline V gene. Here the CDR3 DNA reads TGCGCCAGCAGCTTGGCCGGGGGCGCCTCTGGAAACACCATATATTTT. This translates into CASSLAGGASGNTIYF.

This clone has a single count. The CDR3 DNA follows: TGTGCCAGTAGTCCCCGAAGGGGAACCTACGAGCAGTACTTC. This translates into CASSPRRGTYEQYF. The J gene is TRBJ2-7, the V gene TRBV19; weak D call: TRBD1 (5 bases). Between the trimmed V and J ends, which lost 5 bases and 2 bases, there was a span of 13 bases. CDR3 size: 14 residues. Germline CDR1 LNHDA, CDR2 SQIVND (reference sequence).

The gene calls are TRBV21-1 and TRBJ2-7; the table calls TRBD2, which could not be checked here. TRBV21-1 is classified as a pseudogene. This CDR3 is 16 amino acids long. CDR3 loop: CASPHRLAGSPYEQYF. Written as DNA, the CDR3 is TGTGCCAGCCCCCACCGACTAGCGGGGTCCCCCTACGAGCAGTACTTC.

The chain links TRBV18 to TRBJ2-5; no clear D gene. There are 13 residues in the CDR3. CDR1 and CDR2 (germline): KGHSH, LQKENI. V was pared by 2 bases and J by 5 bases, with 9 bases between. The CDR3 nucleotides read TGTGCCAGCTCACCAATGGCTCTCGAGACCCAGTACTTC. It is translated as CASSPMALETQYF.

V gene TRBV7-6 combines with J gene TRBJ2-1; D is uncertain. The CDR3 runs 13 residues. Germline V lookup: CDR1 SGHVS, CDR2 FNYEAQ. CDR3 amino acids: CGSTASSYNEQFF. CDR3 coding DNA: TGTGGATCGACCGCCAGCTCCTACAATGAGCAGTTCTTC.

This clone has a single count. Here the CDR3 DNA reads TGTGCCAGCAGCCTCCTCTCACAGCCATACCCTGGAAACACCATATATTTT. Residues: CASSLLSQPYPGNTIYF. The chain recombines TRBV9 with TRBJ1-3; D ambiguous. The V gene's germline CDR1 is SGDLS and CDR2 YYNGEE. The CDR3 has 17 amino acids. The ends were cut back, 4 bases at V and 2 bases at J, with 19 bases in the middle.

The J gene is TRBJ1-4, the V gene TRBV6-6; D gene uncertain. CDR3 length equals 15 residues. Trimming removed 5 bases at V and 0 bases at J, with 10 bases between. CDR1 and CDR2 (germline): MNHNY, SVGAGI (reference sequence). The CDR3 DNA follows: TGTGCCAGCAGTCCGATCGGGACAACTAATGAAAAACTGTTTTTT. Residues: CASSPIGTTNEKLFF.